This T cell receptor beta chain emerged from a study of cytotoxic CD8 clonotypes in ibrutinib-treated CLL. TCRdb's copy holds only in-frame clones and misses some; the assay was immunoSEQ multiplex PCR. The table lists about 63,000 clones, 45% to 60% of them singletons. This CDR3 contains 13 residues. V shed 5 bases, J shed 7 bases, and the junction held 5 bases outside the gene matches. Germline V gives CDR1 MNHEY, CDR2 SVGAGI. The authors obtained about 1.9 micrograms of genomic DNA from cryopreserved PBMCs for TCR beta libraries. The chain links TRBV6-5 to TRBJ2-5, with 9 bases aligning to TRBD1. This clonotype was sampled from a human donor with chronic lymphocytic leukemia. The sample consisted of PBMCs, taken after 12 months of ibrutinib treatment. The DNA for the CDR3 is TGTGCCAGCAGTGGGACAGGGAGTGCGACCCAGTACTTC. Encoded protein: CASSGTGSATQYF.